This entry concerns a single T cell receptor (beta chain). Its antigen target is currently unknown. Qualities for individual bases were not recorded, and no much larger clone is one base off. V lost 5 bases and J lost 4 bases; the stretch between them is 9 bases long. Sequences MNHNS (CDR1) and SASEGT (CDR2) are obtained from the germline V gene. Counted from cysteine to phenylalanine, this CDR3 has 13 amino acids. The CDR3 DNA has 39 bases and is translated from base 1. The data stem from a study of radiotherapy plus CTLA-4 blockade in lung cancer listed by TCRdb under 2018. Some background on the complete study: Among enrolled patients, around 20% had an objective response and roughly 33% reached disease control. What the authors observed across the whole study: The strongest predictors of response were reported to be early dynamic shifts in blood T cell clones along with a rise in serum interferon-beta following radiation. After treatment with radiotherapy and ipilimumab, TCR clones that came from tumors expanded in the peripheral blood.

Focal radiation therapy combined with CTLA-4 blockade (ipilimumab) was tested in patients with chemo-refractory metastatic non-small-cell lung cancer. The library was built by means of the immunoSEQ multiplex PCR assay. The table was pulled from immuneACCESS by TCRdb, which kept in-frame rearrangements only. Such tables lose some clones; where checked, under half of the loss comes from unresolved V genes, and the rest has no known cause. Recorded for this sample are 30,000 or so clones; 70% of them occurred a single time. Jointly, the top ten make up 4% of the sample. This specimen was peripheral blood, taken from a patient treated with radiotherapy plus ipilimumab. The chain joins TRBV6-1 to TRBJ1-3, with no D gene named confidently. The source of this sequence is a human donor with non-small cell lung cancer who had stable disease on radiotherapy plus ipilimumab. The CDR3 reads CASSYNPGNTIYF. The nucleotides read TGTGCCAGCAGTTATAACCCCGGAAACACCATATATTTT.